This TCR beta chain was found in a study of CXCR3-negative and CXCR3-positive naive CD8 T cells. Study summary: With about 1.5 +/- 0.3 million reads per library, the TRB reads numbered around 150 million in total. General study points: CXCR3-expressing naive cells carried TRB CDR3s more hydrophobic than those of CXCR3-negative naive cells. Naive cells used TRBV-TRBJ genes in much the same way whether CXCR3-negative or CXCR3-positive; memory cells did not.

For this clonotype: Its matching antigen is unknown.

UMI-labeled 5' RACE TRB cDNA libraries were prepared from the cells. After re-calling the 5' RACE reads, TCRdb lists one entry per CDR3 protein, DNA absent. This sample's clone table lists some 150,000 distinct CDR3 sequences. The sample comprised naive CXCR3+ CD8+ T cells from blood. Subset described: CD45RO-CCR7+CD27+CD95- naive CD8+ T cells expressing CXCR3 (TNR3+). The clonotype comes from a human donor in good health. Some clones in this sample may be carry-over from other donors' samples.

CDR3 amino acids: CASSAVTGGEKSYEQYF. The chain links TRBV6-1 to TRBJ2-7; no DNA is available, so the TRBD1 call from TCRdb remains unchecked. The CDR3 spans 17 residues. CDR1 and CDR2 (germline): MNHNS, SASEGT.